This T cell receptor (beta chain) was recovered during a study of cytomegalovirus exposure and HLA in healthy donors. Notes on the study in general: Judged likely to be a sequencing artifact was a cluster of highly shared sequence variants.

On this clone: Its cognate antigen is unknown. This same CDR3 is encoded by further DNA sequences in the sample.

Use of 60 Vbeta and 13 Jbeta primers characterized the PCR. Profiling relied on immunoSEQ multiplex PCR, and the TCRdb table lists in-frame clones only, not all of them. This sample lists 100,000 to 150,000 clones; its ten largest clones have over 2%. The CDR3 has 14 residues. CDR1 and CDR2 from the germline V gene are LGHNA and YSLEER. V dropped 1 base and J dropped 1 base, with 6 bases sitting between them. Sequenced material: PBMCs. The source of this sequence is a man in his forties or fifties in good health and CMV-seronegative. The rearrangement uses TRBV4-3 and TRBJ2-3, with unresolved D. CDR3 region: CASSQASGTDTQYF. The CDR3 DNA sequence: TGCGCCAGCAGCCAAGCCAGCGGCACAGATACGCAGTATTTT.